Below, 8 T cell receptor beta chains from the same sample are listed, as sequenced in a study of blood T cells in healthy people across ages. Combining a sample-barcoded 5' primer with a J-beta primer mix, a second PCR ran for about 6 to 12 cycles. In TCRdb, the 5' RACE reads were re-called with MiXCR into one record per CDR3 protein. Among some 790,000 distinct CDR3 sequences listed, about 28% were seen once. Sequenced material: blood. The source is an elderly woman in good health.

The rearrangement links TRBV14 to TRBJ2-3; 9 bases map to TRBD1. J lost 0 bases, V lost 3 bases, and 4 bases had no gene match. This CDR3 is 16 amino acids long. Per germline, CDR1 SGHDN and CDR2 FVKESK. The CDR3, as DNA: TGTGCCAGCAGCCAGAGGACAGGGGCAAGCACAGATACGCAGTATTTT. Translation gives CASSQRTGASTDTQYF. The full variable domain, with the rest looked up from reference TRBV14 and TRBJ2-3, is EAGVTQFPSHSVIEKGQTVTLRCDPISGHDNLYWYRRVMGKEIKFLLHFVKESKQDESGMPNNRFLAERTGGTYSTLKVQPAELEDSGVYFCASSQRTGASTDTQYFGPGTRLTVL.

The V and J genes are TRBV7-9 and TRBJ2-4, with a weak D call TRBD1 (6 bases). The CDR3 sequence is 16 residues long. Trimming removed 2 bases at V and 3 bases at J, with 14 bases between. Per the germline V gene, CDR1 is SEHNR and CDR2 is FQNEAQ (reference sequence). The CDR3: CASSLTGKVVKNIQYF. The CDR3 DNA follows: TGTGCCAGCAGCTTAACAGGGAAAGTAGTCAAAAACATTCAGTACTTC.

This clonotype occurred many times. The rearrangement joins TRBV20-1 to TRBJ2-3; 11 bases align to TRBD2. The CDR3 spans 16 residues. V trimming: 0 bases; J trimming: 4 bases; junction bases outside the gene matches: 6. CDR1 and CDR2 (germline): DFQATT, SNEGSKA (reference sequence). DNA for the CDR3: TGCAGTGCTAGAGACCACTTAGCGGGGGGGGCAGATACGCAGTATTTT. It encodes CSARDHLAGGADTQYF.

This clonotype was seen ten or more times. The V call is TRBV4-3, the J call TRBJ2-1; D not resolved. This CDR3 has 13 amino acids. Germline values: CDR1 LGHNA, CDR2 YSLEER. V was cut by 1 base and J by 9 bases, with 10 bases left in between. The CDR3 nucleotides read TGCGCCAGCAGCCAAGGACCCAGCCGTGAGCAGTTCTTC. Its translation is CASSQGPSREQFF.

Concerning this clonotype itself: This may arise from a read error, as a much more abundant clone is one base away. In DNA, the CDR3 is TGTGCCAGCAGTGAATTGGACAGTCCTCCCTACAATGAGCAGATCTTC. Amino acid sequence: CASSELDSPPYNEQIF. The chain carries TRBV6-1 and TRBJ2-1; TRBD1 might be the D (6 bases). The CDR3 is made up of 16 amino acids. Germline V gene sequence: CDR1 MNHNS, CDR2 SASEGT.

This clonotype appeared many times. The rearrangement links TRBV20-1 to TRBJ1-5; tentatively, D is TRBD1 (5 bases). This CDR3 has 14 residues. The V and J ends lost 1 base and 4 bases respectively, with 11 bases between them. Per the germline V gene, CDR1 is DFQATT and CDR2 is SNEGSKA (reference sequence). Written as DNA, the CDR3 is TGCAGTGCTAGAGTAGGGTGGGGGAATCAGCCCCAGCATTTT. Protein product: CSARVGWGNQPQHF.

This chain uses TRBV28 with TRBJ2-3; D is perhaps TRBD2 (6 bases). The CDR3 loop spans 16 amino acids. Between the trimmed V and J ends, which lost 2 bases and 2 bases, there was a span of 14 bases. CDR1 is MDHEN, CDR2 SYDVKM, per germline. CDR3 coding DNA: TGTGCCAGCAGTTTAGGCCTTGGGGGGAACACAGATACGCAGTATTTT. This encodes CASSLGLGGNTDTQYF.

This clonotype has a count of ten or more. The genes are TRBV7-9 and TRBJ2-5; TRBD1 matches 12 bases. Germline assignment: CDR1 SEHNR and CDR2 FQNEAQ (reference sequence). The CDR3 spans 15 residues. The junction had 4 bases not matched to a gene; V was cut back by 3 bases and J by 5 bases. The CDR3 DNA reads as TGTGCCAGCAGCTTTGGGACAGGGGGCTTTGAGACCCAGTACTTC. It specifies CASSFGTGGFETQYF. The full variable domain, with the rest looked up from reference TRBV7-9 and TRBJ2-5, is DTGVSQNPRHKITKRGQNVTFRCDPISEHNRLYWYRQTLGQGPEFLTYFQNEAQLEKSRLLSDRFSAERPKGSFSTLEIQRTEQGDSAMYLCASSFGTGGFETQYFGPGTRLLVL.